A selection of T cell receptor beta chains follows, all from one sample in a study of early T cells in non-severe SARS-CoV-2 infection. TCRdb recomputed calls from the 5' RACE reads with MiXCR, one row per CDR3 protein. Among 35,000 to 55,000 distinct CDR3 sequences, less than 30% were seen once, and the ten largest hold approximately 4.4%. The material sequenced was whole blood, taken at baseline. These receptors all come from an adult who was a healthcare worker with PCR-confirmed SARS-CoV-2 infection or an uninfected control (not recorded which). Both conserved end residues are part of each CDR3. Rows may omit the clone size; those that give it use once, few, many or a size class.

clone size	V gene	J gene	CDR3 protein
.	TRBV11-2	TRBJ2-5	CASSARIPLGETQYF
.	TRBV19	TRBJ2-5	CASSIDRQETQYF
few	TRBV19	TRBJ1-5	CASSIDSGGQPQHF
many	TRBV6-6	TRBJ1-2	CASSYGVSDGYTF
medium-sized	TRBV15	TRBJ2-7	CATSSLNDIQGYEQYF
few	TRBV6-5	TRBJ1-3	CAAAGSGNTIYF
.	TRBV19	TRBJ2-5	CASSSTGGTPETQYF
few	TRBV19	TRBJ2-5	CAPPRGTKEETQYF
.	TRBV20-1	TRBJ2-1	CSVLAGVTGNEQFF
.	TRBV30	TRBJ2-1	CAWSTNSYNEQFF
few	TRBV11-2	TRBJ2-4	CASSSRGLIYIQYF
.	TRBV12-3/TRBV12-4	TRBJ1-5	CASRRQSNQPQHF
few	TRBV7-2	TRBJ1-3	CASSLVAGQGNTIYF
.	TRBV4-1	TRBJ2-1	CASSQGTSGGEEQFF
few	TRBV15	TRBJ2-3	CATSRDRGSGTDTQYF
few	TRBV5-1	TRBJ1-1	CASAGTVNTEAFF
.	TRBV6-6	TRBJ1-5	CASSYSMGQGNQPQHF
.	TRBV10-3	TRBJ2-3	CAISDTQGAGTDTQYF
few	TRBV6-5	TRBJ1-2	CASSLTGAGYTF
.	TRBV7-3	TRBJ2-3	CASSTLTGEDTQYF
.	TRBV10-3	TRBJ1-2	CAISESGQTNYGYTF
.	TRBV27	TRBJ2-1	CASSSLKASGENNEQFF
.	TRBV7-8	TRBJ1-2	CASSDRQFYGYTF
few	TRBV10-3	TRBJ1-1	CAIKGEAHPNTEAFF
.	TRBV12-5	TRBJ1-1	CASGLVTSGNTEAFF
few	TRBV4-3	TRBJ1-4	CASSQEGGAEKLFF
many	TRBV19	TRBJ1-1	CASQVGANTEAFF
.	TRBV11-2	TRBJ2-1	CASSFRDATYNEQFF
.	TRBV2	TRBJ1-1	CASSGDDRTEAFF
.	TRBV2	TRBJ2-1	CASMGVSLPPPF
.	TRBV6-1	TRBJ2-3	CASSETLAAQYF
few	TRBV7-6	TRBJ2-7	CASSPGTATYEQYF
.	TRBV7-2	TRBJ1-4	CASSRRDSWATNEKLFF
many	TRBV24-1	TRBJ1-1	CATSDRAGEAFF
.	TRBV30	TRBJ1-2	CAWSDVGDHYGYTF
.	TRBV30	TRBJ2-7	CAWNRDSPFFEQYF
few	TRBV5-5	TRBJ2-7	CASKMRTGISYEQYF
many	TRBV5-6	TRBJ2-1	CASSSGPRNEQFF
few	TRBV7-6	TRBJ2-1	CASSLGQGASLNEQFF
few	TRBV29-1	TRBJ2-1	CSSVAGSSYNEQFF
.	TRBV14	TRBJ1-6	CASSQDWNGGQHHF
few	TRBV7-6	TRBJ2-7	CASSPPGGLYEQYF
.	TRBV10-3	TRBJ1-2	CAISESFGDYGYTF
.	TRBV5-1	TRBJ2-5	CASSLGETTGLETQYF
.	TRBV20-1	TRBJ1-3	CSARVLGGDTIYF
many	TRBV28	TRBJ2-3	CASSFVAGTDTQYF
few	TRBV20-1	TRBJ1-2	CSAPAGVFKGYTF
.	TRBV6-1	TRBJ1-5	CASSEGLSNQPQHF
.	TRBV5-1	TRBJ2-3	CASSLDSPWSDTQYF
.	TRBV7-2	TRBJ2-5	CASSYSYTQETQYF
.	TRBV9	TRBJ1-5	CASSVEGVINQPQHF
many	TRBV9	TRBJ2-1	CASSAYYNEQFF
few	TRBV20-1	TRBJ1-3	CSALPGGIGAGNTIYF
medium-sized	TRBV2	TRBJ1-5	CASRDPGQASNQPQHF
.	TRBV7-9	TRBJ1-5	CASSLEQYQPQHF
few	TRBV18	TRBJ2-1	CASSPLQGRDNEQFF
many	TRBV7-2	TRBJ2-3	CASSPGLSGHTDTQYF
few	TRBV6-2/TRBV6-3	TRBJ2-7	CASSHRLMGTPPYEQYF
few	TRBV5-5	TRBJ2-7	CASSATGNYEQYF
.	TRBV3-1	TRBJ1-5	CASSQLYRDRGNQPQHF